The clone carrying this T cell receptor beta chain came up a few times. Its antigen remains unknown. The sample belongs to a study of glioma-infiltrating T cells. TCR alpha and beta CDR3 regions were amplified from RNA using iRepertoire nested multiplex PCR. Via MiXCR, TCRdb re-called the multiplex PCR reads, giving one row per CDR3 protein. The data show around 190,000 distinct CDR3 sequences, approximately 30% seen once. The length of the CDR3 is 14 residues. Trimming removed 6 bases from V and 2 bases from J; junction bases left unmatched: 6. Germline loops: CDR1 SQVTM, CDR2 ANQGSEA. Notes on the study in general: Tissue-blood divergence was below expectation in non-neoplastic patients, above in gliomas.

Material: glioma tissue, nonneoplastic brain tissue, or PBMCs (not recorded which). This TCR was recovered from a human donor with low-grade glioma or glioblastoma, undergoing nonglioma brain surgery, or in good health (not recorded which). The rearrangement links TRBV29-1 to TRBJ2-1, with 8 bases aligning to TRBD2. Here the CDR3 reads CSVATSGAYNEQFF. CDR3 DNA sequence: TGCAGCGTAGCAACTAGCGGAGCCTACAATGAGCAGTTCTTC.